The entry below gives a single T cell receptor beta chain sequence along with its context. TCRdb's table, derived via immunoSEQ multiplex PCR, lists solely in-frame clones and lacks some. The data contain about 56,000 clones, 88% of them singletons. The data were taken from a study of blood T cell repertoires in COVID-19. CDR3 length: 12 amino acids. The J segment lost 8 bases and the V segment lost 4 bases, leaving 3 bases of the junction unmatched. CDR1 and CDR2 (germline): MGHDK, SYGVNS. The receptor was derived from a man over 45 with active COVID-19. The V gene is TRBV25-1, the J gene TRBJ1-2, with 8 bases matching TRBD1. The sequenced material came from peripheral blood. For the CDR3, the DNA is TGTGCCAGCAGTGCTCCAGGGGGCGGCTACACCTTC. Protein product: CASSAPGGGYTF.